Below, one TCR beta chain is given with its context. Compared with germline, one end of the junction differs, possibly owing to a read error. Whoever was chosen for sequencing had shown CD8+CD57+ cell expansion by flow cytometry. This specimen comes from a study of CD8+CD57+ T cells in acquired aplastic anemia. Study-wide background: Quantities of DNA derived from sorted CD4+ and CD8+ cells averaged approximately 3.5 ug.

Profiles of TCR beta VDJ and CDR3 were generated from a genomic DNA template. A single record per CDR3 protein comes from TCRdb applying MiXCR to the reads. Of some 180,000 distinct CDR3 sequences in the sample, almost 50% were seen once. The CDR3 runs 14 residues. Germline assignment: CDR1 DFQATT and CDR2 SNEGSKA (reference sequence). Sample: sorted CD4+, CD8+, or CD8+CD57+ T cells (not recorded which) from PBMCs. The sequence came from a human donor with aplastic anemia. V and J are TRBV20-1 and TRBJ2-6; 8 positions match TRBD1. For the CDR3, the DNA is TGCAGTGCTCCACGGGAGACAGGGGCGAACGTCCTGACTTTC. This translates into CSAPRETGANVLTF.